The 6 T cell receptor beta chains listed next were all sequenced from one sample in a study of T cell repertoires in cytomegalovirus infection. TCRdb analysed the reads with MiXCR anew, one entry per CDR3 protein. The profile covers about 260,000 distinct CDR3 sequences, with roughly an eighth appearing a single time and around 8.1% taken by the ten largest. Input material: PBMCs. The receptor source for this set is a human donor in good health (CMV status not recorded). Some clones in this sample may be carry-over from other donors' samples.

The chain carries TRBV2 and TRBJ1-6, with 9 bases identical to TRBD1. The CDR3 covers 14 residues. Trimming cost V 6 bases and J 7 bases; bases outside gene matches: 4. Germline V gene sequence: CDR1 SNHLY, CDR2 FYNNEI. The chain's CDR3 is CASRTGTGNSPLHF. DNA of the CDR3: TGTGCCAGCAGGACCGGGACAGGGAATTCACCCCTCCACTTT.

The chain joins TRBV29-1 to TRBJ1-2; the D gene is possibly TRBD1 (6 bases). Trimming took 3 bases from V and 6 from J, leaving 11 bases between them. Germline-derived CDR1 and CDR2 are SQVTM and ANQGSEA. The CDR3 totals 12 residues. The CDR3 DNA sequence: TGCAGCGTTGACAGGGGCCAGGATGGCTACACCTTC. It codes for CSVDRGQDGYTF.

This clonotype has more than one count but fewer than ten. The rearrangement uses TRBV12-3 or TRBV12-4 and TRBJ2-7; TRBD1 matches 12 bases. The length of the CDR3 is 15 residues. V lost 6 bases to trimming and J lost 4 bases; unmatched junction nucleotides: 7. CDR3 nucleotide sequence: TGTGCCAGCAGCTCCCGGGACAGGGGGCGGTACGAGCAGTACTTC. Translating gives CASSSRDRGRYEQYF.

This clonotype was recorded at least ten times. The chain joins TRBV7-6 to TRBJ2-5; D is undetermined. Trimming left V 5 bases short and J 1 base short, with 2 bases between. The CDR3 covers 11 residues. Germline V lookup: CDR1 SGHVS, CDR2 FNYEAQ. For the CDR3, the DNA is TGTGCCAGCAGCGCCCAAGAGACCCAGTACTTC. Translating gives CASSAQETQYF.

V and J are TRBV14 and TRBJ2-1; D perhaps matches TRBD2 (6 bases). This CDR3 is built from 15 residues. Trimming left V 3 bases short and J 4 bases short, with 13 bases between. Germline V gene sequence: CDR1 SGHDN, CDR2 FVKESK. CDR3 nucleotides: TGTGCCAGCAGCCATGGGCTAGCGCGGTACAATGAGCAGTTCTTC. Its translation: CASSHGLARYNEQFF.

This clonotype was seen a handful of times. The V gene is TRBV15, the J gene TRBJ2-3; D ambiguous. Trimming took 0 bases from V and 6 from J, leaving 7 bases between them. CDR3 length equals 13 residues. CDR1 and CDR2 from the germline V gene are LNHNV and YYDKDF (reference sequence). The chain's CDR3 is CATSREDWDTQYF. The CDR3 nucleotides are TGTGCCACCAGCAGAGAGGATTGGGATACGCAGTATTTT. Variable domain in full (rest from reference TRBV15 and TRBJ2-3): DAMVIQNPRYQVTQFGKPVTLSCSQTLNHNVMYWYQQKSSQAPKLLFHYYDKDFNNEADTPDNFQSRRPNTSFCFLDIRSPGLGDTAMYLCATSREDWDTQYFGPGTRLTVL.